This T cell receptor beta chain was recorded in a study of blood T cell repertoires in COVID-19. Overall study: Both acute and convalescent COVID-19 samples were obtained from the United States, Italy and Spain.

Participant-reported clinical history was the basis for cohort assignment. CDR1 and CDR2 from the germline V gene are MNHEY and SVGAGI. V was shortened by 6 bases and J by 1 base, with 9 bases between the two germline ends. The CDR3 length is 13 residues. Original analysis: Amplified reference gene primers provided the basis for estimating nucleated cell counts. The repertoire was sequenced with immunoSEQ multiplex PCR; TCRdb's copy has only in-frame clones and lacks some. That table is the source of V, J and clone size, and D and trimming were worked out from the DNA. The sample records a few hundred thousand clones, approximately 84% being singletons.

The source material was PBMCs or T cells enriched from blood (not recorded which). V and J are TRBV6-5 and TRBJ1-2; a possible D gene is TRBD1 (6 bases). The sequence derives from a man in his forties who had recovered from COVID-19. Here the CDR3 reads CASRFRGNYGYTF. As DNA, the CDR3 is TGTGCCAGCAGATTCAGGGGTAACTATGGCTACACCTTC.